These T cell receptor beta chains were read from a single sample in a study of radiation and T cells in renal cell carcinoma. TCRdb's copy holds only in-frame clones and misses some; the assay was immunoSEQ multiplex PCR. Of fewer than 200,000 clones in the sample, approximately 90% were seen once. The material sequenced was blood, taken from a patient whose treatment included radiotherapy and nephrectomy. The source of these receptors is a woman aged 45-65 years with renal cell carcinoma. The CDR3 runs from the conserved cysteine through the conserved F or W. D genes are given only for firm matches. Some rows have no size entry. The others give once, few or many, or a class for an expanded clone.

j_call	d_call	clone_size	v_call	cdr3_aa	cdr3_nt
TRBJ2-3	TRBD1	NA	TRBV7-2	CASSSLTGSPSRDTQYF	TGTGCCAGCAGCTCACTGACAGGGTCGCCCTCTAGAGATACGCAGTATTTT
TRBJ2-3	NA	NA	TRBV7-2	CASSLLPLSSSTQYF	TGTGCCAGCAGCTTGCTCCCTCTTTCTAGCTCTACGCAGTATTTT
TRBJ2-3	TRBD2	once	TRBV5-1	CASSLGLAGGTTDTQYF	TGCGCCAGCAGCTTGGGTCTAGCGGGGGGAACCACAGATACGCAGTATTTT
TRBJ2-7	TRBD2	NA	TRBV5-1	CASSSLAGDASYEQYF	TGCGCCAGCAGCTCATTAGCGGGGGATGCCTCCTACGAGCAGTACTTC
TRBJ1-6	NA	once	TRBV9	CASSLRGRGFNSPLHF	TGTGCCAGCAGCTTACGGGGGAGGGGGTTTAATTCACCCCTCCACTTT
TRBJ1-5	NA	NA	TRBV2	CASSRQEGQPQHF	TGTGCCAGCAGCCGACAGGAAGGTCAGCCCCAGCATTTT
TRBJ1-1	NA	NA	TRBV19	CASSTSRDTEAFF	TGTGCCAGTAGTACCTCTAGGGACACTGAAGCTTTCTTT
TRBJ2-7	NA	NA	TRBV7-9	CATQRGSYEQYF	TGTGCTACCCAGAGGGGGTCCTACGAGCAGTACTTC
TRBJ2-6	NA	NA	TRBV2	CASSVQGNSGANVLTF	TGTGCCAGCAGTGTTCAGGGGAACTCTGGGGCCAACGTCCTGACTTTC
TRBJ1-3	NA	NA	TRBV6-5	CASRPISGLRNTIYF	TGTGCCAGCCGGCCCATTTCAGGGCTACGAAACACCATATATTTT
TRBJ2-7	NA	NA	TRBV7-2	CASSPQGGSYEQYF	TGTGCCAGCAGCCCTCAAGGGGGATCCTACGAGCAGTACTTC
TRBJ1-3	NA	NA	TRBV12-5	CASGYGDPGNTIYF	TGTGCTAGTGGCTACGGGGACCCTGGAAACACCATATATTTT
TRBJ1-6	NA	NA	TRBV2	CASTVDRPYNSPLHF	TGTGCCAGCACAGTAGACAGGCCCTATAATTCACCCCTCCACTTT
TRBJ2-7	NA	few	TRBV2	CASSDGGGYRPYEQYF	TGTGCCAGCAGTGACGGCGGGGGCTACCGGCCCTACGAGCAGTACTTC
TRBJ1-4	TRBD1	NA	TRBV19	CASSTTRDSSTNEKLFF	TGTGCCAGTAGTACAACCCGGGACAGCTCAACTAATGAAAAACTGTTTTTT
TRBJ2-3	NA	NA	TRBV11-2	CASSLGIGMADTQYF	TGTGCCAGCAGCTTAGGAATAGGGATGGCAGATACGCAGTATTTT
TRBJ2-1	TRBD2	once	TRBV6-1	CASSELAGGYNEQFF	TGTGCCAGCAGTGAACTAGCGGGGGGATACAATGAGCAGTTCTTC
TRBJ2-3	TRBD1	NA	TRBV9	CASSGRQGRTDTQYF	TGTGCCAGCAGCGGTCGACAGGGGCGCACAGATACGCAGTATTTT
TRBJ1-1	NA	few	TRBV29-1	CSVVEGDTEAFF	TGCAGCGTTGTTGAAGGGGACACTGAAGCTTTCTTT
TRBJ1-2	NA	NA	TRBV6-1	CASIKTGANYGYTF	TGTGCCAGCATTAAGACAGGAGCTAACTATGGCTACACCTTC
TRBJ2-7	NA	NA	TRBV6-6	CASTPGVDEQYF	TGTGCCAGCACACCAGGGGTAGACGAGCAGTACTTC
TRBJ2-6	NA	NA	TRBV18	CASSLETGGANVLTF	TGTGCCAGCTCACTTGAGACAGGTGGGGCCAACGTCCTGACTTTC
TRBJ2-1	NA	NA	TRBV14	CASSQVLHEQFF	TGTGCCAGCAGCCAAGTGTTACATGAGCAGTTCTTC
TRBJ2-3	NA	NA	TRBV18	CASSPGSTDTQYF	TGTGCCAGCTCACCCGGTAGCACAGATACGCAGTATTTT
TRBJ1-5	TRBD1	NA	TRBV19	CASSRSTTGGASNQPQHF	TGTGCCAGTAGTCGAAGTACGACAGGGGGTGCGAGCAATCAGCCCCAGCATTTT
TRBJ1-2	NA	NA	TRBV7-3	CASSLTSGSRGYTF	TGTGCCAGCAGCTTAACGTCCGGCAGTCGGGGCTACACCTTC
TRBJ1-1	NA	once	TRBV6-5	CASSYGPSYTEAFF	TGTGCCAGCAGTTACGGTCCTAGCTACACTGAAGCTTTCTTT
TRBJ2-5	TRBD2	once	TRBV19	CASSTRTSDQETQYF	TGTGCCAGTAGTACCCGGACTAGCGATCAAGAGACCCAGTACTTC
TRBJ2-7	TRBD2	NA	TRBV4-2	CASSQRTSGPYEQYF	TGTGCCAGCAGCCAAAGGACTAGCGGCCCCTACGAGCAGTACTTC
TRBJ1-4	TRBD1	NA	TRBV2	CASSNTGGGPTNEKLFF	TGTGCCAGCAGTAATACAGGGGGAGGGCCAACTAATGAAAAACTGTTTTTT
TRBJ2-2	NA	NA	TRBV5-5	CASSLVAVNTGELFF	TGTGCCAGCAGCCTCGTAGCGGTGAACACCGGGGAGCTGTTTTTT
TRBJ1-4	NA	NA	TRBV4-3	CASSQDWRRVNEKLFF	TGCGCCAGCAGCCAAGATTGGCGGCGAGTTAATGAAAAACTGTTTTTT
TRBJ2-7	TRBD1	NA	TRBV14	CASSQPGTGPYEQYF	TGTGCCAGCAGCCAGCCCGGGACAGGGCCCTACGAGCAGTACTTC
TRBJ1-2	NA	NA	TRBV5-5	CASSQGIGLNYGYTF	TGTGCCAGCAGCCAAGGGATTGGACTGAACTATGGCTACACCTTC
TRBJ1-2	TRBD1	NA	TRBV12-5	CASGWDRLDGYTF	TGTGCTAGTGGATGGGACAGATTGGATGGCTACACCTTC
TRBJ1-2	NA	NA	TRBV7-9	CASSSLTGSYGYTF	TGTGCCAGCAGTTCCCTGACAGGCTCCTATGGCTACACCTTC
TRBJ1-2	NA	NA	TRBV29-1	CSVEVWERGYTF	TGCAGCGTTGAGGTTTGGGAAAGAGGCTACACCTTC
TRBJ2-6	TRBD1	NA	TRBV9	CASSVRGQGALSGANVLTF	TGTGCCAGCAGCGTAAGGGGACAGGGGGCTCTCTCTGGGGCCAACGTCCTGACTTTC
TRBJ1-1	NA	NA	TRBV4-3	CASSQISGRGSAFF	TGCGCCAGCAGCCAAATATCGGGCCGGGGTTCAGCTTTCTTT
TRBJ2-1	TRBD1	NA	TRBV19	CASAGTGGPYNEQFF	TGTGCCAGTGCCGGGACAGGGGGCCCATACAATGAGCAGTTCTTC
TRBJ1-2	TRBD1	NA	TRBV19	CASSFQTGEVDGYTF	TGTGCCAGTAGTTTTCAAACAGGGGAGGTCGATGGCTACACCTTC
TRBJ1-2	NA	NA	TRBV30	CAWSVVAGYTF	TGTGCCTGGAGTGTCGTAGCGGGCTACACCTTC
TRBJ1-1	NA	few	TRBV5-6	CASSLRVSASNTEAFF	TGTGCCAGCAGCTTGAGGGTTTCAGCTTCGAATACTGAAGCTTTCTTT
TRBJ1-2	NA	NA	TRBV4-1	CASSHAVRNYGYTF	TGCGCCAGCAGCCACGCTGTCCGAAACTATGGCTACACCTTC
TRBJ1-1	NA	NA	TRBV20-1	CSANGGTEAFF	TGCAGTGCTAATGGGGGGACTGAAGCTTTCTTT
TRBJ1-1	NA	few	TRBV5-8	CASSFLSIAFF	TGTGCCAGCAGCTTCCTATCGATAGCTTTCTTT